The 28 T cell receptor beta chains given below trace back to one sample, sequenced in a study of T-cell memory formation after mild COVID-19. TCRdb called the 5' RACE reads again in MiXCR, with one record for every CDR3 protein. The sample records hundreds of thousands of distinct CDR3 sequences, less than 25% being singletons. The specimen was PBMCs or a T cell subset sorted from them (not recorded which). The origin of the receptors is an adult woman who had mild COVID-19 (a few samples of this study predate the infection). Cell type and time point are not known.

The rearrangement uses TRBV30 and TRBJ1-5; 7 bases fit TRBD1. The germline gives CDR1 GTSNPN, CDR2 SVGIG (reference sequence). J was trimmed by 7 bases and V by 2 bases; bases with no gene match: 5. CDR3 size: 13 residues. The CDR3 loop reads CAWSWQGDQPQHF. CDR3 coding DNA: TGTGCCTGGAGTTGGCAGGGGGACCAGCCCCAGCATTTT.

The rearrangement links TRBV5-4 to TRBJ2-1; D may be TRBD1 or TRBD2 (5 bases each). Germline V CDR1 and CDR2: SGHNT, YYREEE (reference sequence). V lost 0 bases and J 2 bases, leaving 9 bases between the germline ends. This CDR3 region has 15 residues. The CDR3 is CASSLVKGPYNEQFF. CDR3 nucleotide sequence: TGTGCCAGCAGCTTGGTGAAGGGACCCTACAATGAGCAGTTCTTC. Full variable domain (remainder filled in from reference TRBV5-4 and TRBJ2-1): ETGVTQSPTHLIKTRGQQVTLRCSSQSGHNTVSWYQQALGQGPQFIFQYYREEENGRGNFPPRFSGLQFPNYSSELNVNALELDDSALYLCASSLVKGPYNEQFFGPGTRLTVL.

This clonotype was picked up a small number of times. The rearrangement uses TRBV14 and TRBJ2-7; unclear D gene. Germline CDR1 reads SGHDN; CDR2 reads FVKESK. The CDR3 is made up of 13 amino acids. The germline V and J ends were trimmed by 8 bases and 4 bases, with 15 bases remaining between them. This chain's CDR3 is CASQRVVGYEQYF. CDR3 coding DNA: TGTGCCAGCCAGCGAGTGGTGGGTTACGAGCAGTACTTC.

The rearrangement joins TRBV28 to TRBJ1-1, with TRBD1 identical over 8 bases. J lost 11 bases, V lost 0 bases, and 8 bases had no gene match. Germline values: CDR1 MDHEN, CDR2 SYDVKM. The CDR3 has 14 residues. CDR3 sequence reads: CASSLWAGGWWAFF. The CDR3 DNA sequence: TGTGCCAGCAGTTTATGGGCAGGGGGCTGGTGGGCTTTCTTT.

The V and J genes are TRBV20-1 and TRBJ2-5; 13 nucleotides agree with TRBD2. CDR3 length: 15 residues. The junction had 6 bases not matched to a gene; V was cut back by 3 bases and J by 5 bases. Germline V gives CDR1 DFQATT, CDR2 SNEGSKA (reference sequence). The CDR3 is CSASRLAGGLETQYF. The CDR3 DNA follows: TGCAGTGCTAGTAGACTAGCGGGGGGACTGGAGACCCAGTACTTC.

The J gene is TRBJ2-7, the V gene TRBV5-1; 10 bases line up with TRBD1. This CDR3 is 14 amino acids long. V gave up 2 bases and J gave up 4 bases; unmatched junction bases: 3. Germline CDR1 and CDR2: SGHRS and YFSETQ. The DNA of the CDR3 is TGCGCCAGCAGCTTACCGGGACAGGGGTACGAGCAGTACTTC. Translation: CASSLPGQGYEQYF.

V usage is TRBV11-3 and J usage is TRBJ2-7, with 8 bases lining up with TRBD2. With 4 bases clipped from V and 3 bases from J, the junction kept 5 bases outside the gene matches. Per germline, CDR1 SGHNT and CDR2 YENEEA. The CDR3 runs to 14 residues. CDR3 DNA: TGTGCCAGCAGCTCGGGAGGGGGGCACTACGAGCAGTACTTC. Protein product: CASSSGGGHYEQYF.

This clonotype was seen more than once but under ten times. This chain connects TRBV5-1 to TRBJ2-1, with 11 bases matching TRBD2. The CDR3 has 16 amino acids. Germline V lookup: CDR1 SGHRS, CDR2 YFSETQ. The V segment lost 0 bases and the J segment 8 bases; nucleotides outside the gene matches: 7. CDR3 amino acids: CASSLAIAGGKDEQFF. CDR3 DNA: TGCGCCAGCAGCTTGGCCATAGCGGGGGGGAAAGATGAGCAGTTCTTC.

The chain has TRBV14 and TRBJ1-2; tentative D call: TRBD1 (6 bases). Looked up from germline, CDR1 is SGHDN and CDR2 is FVKESK. This CDR3 comprises 15 residues. The germline V and J ends were trimmed by 0 bases and 5 bases, with 13 bases remaining between them. The CDR3 nucleotides read TGTGCCAGCAGCCAAGATTCGGGCAGGGGATATGGCTACACCTTC. Its protein product is CASSQDSGRGYGYTF.

This clonotype appeared many times. DNA for the CDR3: TGTGCCAGCAGCGGCGGGAGACCCAGCTCCTACAATGAGCAGTTCTTC. Its protein is CASSGGRPSSYNEQFF. V and J are TRBV7-2 and TRBJ2-1, with 7 nucleotides matching TRBD2. Germline values: CDR1 SGHTA, CDR2 FQGNSA. The CDR3 is 16 residues long. Unmatched junction bases numbered 7, after V lost 5 bases and J lost 0 bases.

V is TRBV9 and J is TRBJ2-3; perhaps TRBD1 as D (5 bases). Germline-derived CDR1 and CDR2 are SGDLS and YYNGEE. Trimming removed 0 bases from V and 1 base from J, with 15 bases in between. The CDR3 runs to 17 residues. CDR3 amino acids: CASSVGVGREGTDTQYF. The CDR3 nucleotides read TGTGCCAGCAGCGTAGGAGTGGGGCGCGAGGGCACAGATACGCAGTATTTT.

The chain carries TRBV15 and TRBJ1-2; tentative D call: TRBD1 (6 bases). The CDR3 extends over 14 amino acids. Trimming stripped 1 base from V and 8 bases from J, with 14 bases between. Germline V gene sequence: CDR1 LNHNV, CDR2 YYDKDF (reference sequence). CDR3 sequence: CATSRGYREGGYTF. CDR3 sequence (DNA): TGTGCCACCAGCAGAGGTTACAGGGAAGGGGGCTACACCTTC.

This clonotype occurred a few times. The chain combines TRBV12-3 or TRBV12-4 with TRBJ2-3, with D tentatively TRBD2 (5 bases). V gave up 6 bases and J gave up 2 bases, with 18 bases separating them. The CDR3 loop spans 16 amino acids. The CDR3 region is CASSLEVASYTDTQYF. The CDR3 coding sequence is TGTGCCAGCAGCTTGGAGGTGGCATCATACACAGATACGCAGTATTTT.

V is TRBV18 and J is TRBJ1-3; D remains unclear. V shed 1 base and J shed 1 base, with 8 bases lying between them. Germline V gene data show CDR1 as KGHSH and CDR2 as LQKENI. There are 15 residues in the CDR3. The CDR3 region has the DNA TGTGCCAGCTCACCACGTGCGGGGTCTGGAAACACCATATATTTT. Protein product: CASSPRAGSGNTIYF. The full variable domain, its missing parts supplied by reference TRBV18 and TRBJ1-3, is NAGVMQNPRHLVRRRGQEARLRCSPMKGHSHVYWYRQLPEEGLKFMVYLQKENIIDESGMPKERFSAEFPKEGPSILRIQQVVRGDSAAYFCASSPRAGSGNTIYFGEGSWLTVV.

V usage is TRBV7-2 and J usage is TRBJ2-1; TRBD1 agrees at 10 bases. V dropped 2 bases and J dropped 4; count of bases not matched to a gene: 2. The CDR3 spans 15 residues. Germline CDR1 reads SGHTA; CDR2 reads FQGNSA. CDR3 DNA sequence: TGTGCCAGCAGCTTATGGGGACAGGGGTACAATGAGCAGTTCTTC. This gives the protein CASSLWGQGYNEQFF.

There are a few counts of this clonotype. V is TRBV7-9 and J is TRBJ2-5, with TRBD1 matching over 8 bases. Trimming removed 4 bases from V and 2 bases from J; junction bases left unmatched: 3. Germline assignment: CDR1 SEHNR and CDR2 FQNEAQ (reference sequence). The CDR3 contains 14 residues. The CDR3 loop is CASSSRGPQETQYF. CDR3 nucleotides: TGTGCCAGCAGCTCCAGGGGGCCGCAAGAGACCCAGTACTTC.

This clonotype was picked up a small number of times. The chain uses TRBV20-1 and TRBJ2-7; 11 bases match TRBD1. The germline V gene has CDR1 DFQATT and CDR2 SNEGSKA (reference sequence). This CDR3 contains 15 residues. The V segment lost 0 bases and the J segment 2 bases; nucleotides outside the gene matches: 3. The CDR3 DNA reads as TGCAGTGCTAGAGATCCGGGACAGGGGGCCTACGAGCAGTACTTC. This codes for CSARDPGQGAYEQYF.

The rearrangement links TRBV7-6 to TRBJ2-1; weak D call: TRBD2 (6 bases). This CDR3 has 13 amino acids. CDR1 is SGHVS and CDR2 is FNYEAQ in the germline V gene. V lost 5 bases and J lost 8, with 13 bases in between. CDR3 nucleotide sequence: TGTGCCAGCAGCCAACCGAGCGGGCATGAGCAGTTCTTC. As protein: CASSQPSGHEQFF.

This chain links TRBV5-1 with TRBJ1-2, with TRBD1 as a possible D gene (5 bases). Trimming pared 0 bases from V and 1 base from J, leaving 13 bases between. This CDR3 comprises 16 residues. CDR1 SGHRS and CDR2 YFSETQ come from the germline V gene. This CDR3 reads CASSLGTQGYNYGYTF. CDR3 DNA sequence: TGCGCCAGCAGCTTGGGGACCCAGGGTTATAACTATGGCTACACCTTC.

This chain connects TRBV12-3 or TRBV12-4 to TRBJ2-7, with D uncertain. The CDR3 consists of 12 residues. The ends were cut back, 2 bases at V and 6 bases at J, with 8 bases in the middle. The CDR3 DNA reads as TGTGCCAGCAGTTTACCATCGCCCGAGCAGTACTTC. This encodes CASSLPSPEQYF.

This clonotype was recorded a few times. The chain uses TRBV7-9 and TRBJ1-1, with D perhaps TRBD1 (5 bases). The CDR3 loop spans 18 amino acids. The V gene's germline CDR1 is SEHNR and CDR2 FQNEAQ (reference sequence). V lost 0 bases and J 1 base, leaving 18 bases between the germline ends. CDR3 bases: TGTGCCAGCAGCTTAGCGTATGGGGACCGAGAGGAGAACACTGAAGCTTTCTTT. Amino acid sequence: CASSLAYGDREENTEAFF.

The sample holds a few counts of this clonotype. The chain carries TRBV5-1 and TRBJ2-3; 11 bases align to TRBD1. The CDR3 is 14 residues long. Germline lookup yields CDR1 SGHRS and CDR2 YFSETQ. Trimming removed 7 bases from V and 5 bases from J; junction bases left unmatched: 6. This chain's CDR3 is CASLDRGRGDTQYF. For the CDR3, the DNA is TGCGCCAGCCTGGACAGGGGGCGCGGAGATACGCAGTATTTT.

The J gene is TRBJ2-2, the V gene TRBV19, with TRBD1 as a possible D gene (6 bases). V lost 4 bases and J lost 2, with 8 bases in between. Germline V lookup: CDR1 LNHDA, CDR2 SQIVND (reference sequence). The CDR3 consists of 14 residues. The CDR3 loop reads CASSTQGNTGELFF. CDR3 DNA: TGTGCCAGTAGTACACAGGGTAACACCGGGGAGCTGTTTTTT.

The V and J genes are TRBV6-5 and TRBJ2-1; 13 bases align to TRBD2. The V gene's germline CDR1 is MNHEY and CDR2 SVGAGI. J lost 5 bases, V lost 8 bases, and 9 bases had no gene match. The CDR3 sequence is 16 residues long. The CDR3 sequence: CASVGTSGVRHNEQFF. Written as DNA, the CDR3 is TGTGCCAGCGTCGGGACTAGCGGGGTCAGGCACAATGAGCAGTTCTTC.

This clonotype was detected many times. The V call is TRBV7-3, the J call TRBJ2-1, with D uncertain. Looked up from germline, CDR1 is SGHTA and CDR2 is FQGTGA. Trimming stripped 5 bases from V and 0 bases from J, with 8 bases between. The length of the CDR3 is 14 residues. This CDR3 is CASSPLSSYNEQFF. CDR3 sequence (DNA): TGTGCCAGCAGCCCCCTCAGCTCCTACAATGAGCAGTTCTTC.

The chain has TRBV19 and TRBJ1-5; 9 bases line up with TRBD1. With 6 bases clipped from V and 8 bases from J, the junction kept 11 bases outside the gene matches. Germline V CDR1 and CDR2: LNHDA, SQIVND (reference sequence). This CDR3 is 15 amino acids long. The CDR3 spells CASRSTGQGNEPQHF. The CDR3, as DNA: TGTGCCAGTAGGTCAACGGGACAGGGTAACGAGCCCCAGCATTTT. Together with reference TRBV19 and TRBJ1-5, the CDR3 gives the full variable domain: DGGITQSPKYLFRKEGQNVTLSCEQNLNHDAMYWYRQDPGQGLRLIYYSQIVNDFQKGDIAEGYSVSREKKESFPLTVTSAQKNPTAFYLCASRSTGQGNEPQHFGDGTRLSIL.

The chain couples TRBV7-2 to TRBJ2-5; 8 positions agree with TRBD1. CDR1 is SGHTA, CDR2 FQGNSA, per germline. This CDR3 has 14 amino acids. J lost 5 bases, V lost 5 bases, and 7 bases had no gene match. In DNA form, the CDR3 reads TGTGCCAGCAGCCCGGACAGGGTTGGGGAGACCCAGTACTTC. Translated: CASSPDRVGETQYF.

This clonotype was recorded a few times. The V and J genes are TRBV29-1 and TRBJ2-5, with 9 positions matching TRBD1. After removal of 5 bases from V and 5 bases from J, the junction contained 12 bases not matched to a gene. The CDR3 contains 15 residues. Germline V CDR1 and CDR2: SQVTM, ANQGSEA. CDR3 loop: CSVSRDRDRGETQYF. The CDR3 nucleotides are TGCAGCGTTTCCCGGGACAGGGACCGGGGGGAGACCCAGTACTTC.